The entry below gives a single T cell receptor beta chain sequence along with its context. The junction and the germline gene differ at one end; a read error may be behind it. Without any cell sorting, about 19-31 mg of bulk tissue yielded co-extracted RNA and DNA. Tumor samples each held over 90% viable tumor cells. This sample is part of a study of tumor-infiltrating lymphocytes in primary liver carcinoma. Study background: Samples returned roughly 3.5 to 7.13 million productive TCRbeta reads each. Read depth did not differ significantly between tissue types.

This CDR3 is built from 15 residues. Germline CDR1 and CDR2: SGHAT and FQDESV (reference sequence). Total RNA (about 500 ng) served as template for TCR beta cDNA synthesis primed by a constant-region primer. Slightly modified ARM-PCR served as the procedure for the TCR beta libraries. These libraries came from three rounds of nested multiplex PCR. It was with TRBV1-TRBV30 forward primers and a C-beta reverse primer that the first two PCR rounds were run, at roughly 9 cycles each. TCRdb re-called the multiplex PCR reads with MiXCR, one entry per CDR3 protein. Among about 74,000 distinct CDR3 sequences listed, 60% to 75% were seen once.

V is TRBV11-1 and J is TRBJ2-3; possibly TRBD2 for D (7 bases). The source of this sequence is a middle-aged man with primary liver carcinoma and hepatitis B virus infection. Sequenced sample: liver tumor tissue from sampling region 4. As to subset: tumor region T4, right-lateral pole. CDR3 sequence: CASNLERGGVDTQYF. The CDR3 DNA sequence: TGTGCCAGCAACTTAGAAAGGGGGGGCGTGGATACGCAGTATTTT.